Given below is one T cell receptor (beta chain) in context. V lost 4 bases and J lost 6; bases outside the gene matches: 10. The CDR3 covers 15 residues. Germline CDR1 and CDR2: MNHEY and SVGAGI. Authors' analysis steps: Amplification with reference gene primers provided the estimates of nucleated cell counts. Only in-frame clones appear in the TCRdb table, and some are missing; sequencing was by immunoSEQ multiplex PCR. V, J and clone size reflect that table, while D and trimming were determined from the DNA. The sample consists of 55,000 to 75,000 clones, around 90% of them appearing once. The data were obtained in a study of blood T cell repertoires in COVID-19. About the study: Researchers got acute and convalescent COVID-19 samples from the United States, Italy and Spain. From T cells, B-cell-depleted T cells, or PBMCs came the material, which was cDNA or gDNA.

The V call is TRBV6-5, the J call TRBJ2-5; 8 bases line up with TRBD2. This sequence was found in a man between 50 and 59 years old with active COVID-19. The sample taken for sequencing was peripheral blood. DNA for the CDR3: TGTGCCAGCAGTTCCGAAGCGGGGGCCCCCCAGACCCAGTACTTC. Translated: CASSSEAGAPQTQYF.